This T cell receptor (beta chain) is from a study of T cells in Graves' hyperthyroidism and ophthalmopathy. Based on clinical symptoms, serum thyroxine and TRAb, thyroid ultrasound and orbital computed tomography, diagnoses were reached. Each 10 ml fresh peripheral blood draw supplied the PBMCs. V was clipped by 2 bases and J by 9 bases; unmatched bases: 12. Germline loops: CDR1 MNHEY, CDR2 SVGAGI. This CDR3 has 15 residues. It was RNA transcripts that yielded the amplified TCR beta CDR3 regions. Researchers ran a first-round RT-PCR on the TCR CDR3 using the HTBI primer set. TCRdb reprocessed the multiplex PCR reads via MiXCR and lists one record per CDR3 protein. The sample includes 200,000 to 250,000 distinct CDR3 sequences, roughly 15% of them seen just once. Comment on this clonotype: A read error may be the cause here, since a much bigger clone is one base away.

The specimen was blood. The receptor's source is a man aged 50 or older with Graves' hyperthyroidism. The chain links TRBV6-5 to TRBJ2-7; 8 nucleotides line up with TRBD2. CDR3 sequence: CASSYQGTSSGGQYF. The DNA for the CDR3 is TGTGCCAGCAGTTACCAAGGGACTAGTTCGGGGGGGCAGTACTTC.